The sequence of this T cell receptor beta chain was determined in a study of blood T cell repertoires in COVID-19. In the study overall: Donors in the United States, Italy and Spain gave samples during acute or convalescent COVID-19.

Original processing notes: Researchers report that nucleated cell counts were estimated from reference gene primer amplification. Assay used: immunoSEQ multiplex PCR; TCRdb lists only in-frame clones, some missing. D and trimming come from the DNA, and the V and J calls and clone size come from that table. The repertoire includes 540,000 or so clones, roughly nine tenths of them detected once, and around 7.8% sits in the top ten. Seattle patient enrollment occurred during active infection, with longitudinal follow-up thereafter. There are 14 residues in the CDR3. J gave up 8 bases and V 3 bases, and 7 bases lay outside the gene matches. Germline V gives CDR1 SGDLS, CDR2 YYNGEE.

The source is a woman in her forties or fifties with COVID-19, enrolled during active disease. The chain is built from TRBV9 and TRBJ2-1; 8 positions match TRBD2. Specimen: peripheral blood. Here the CDR3 reads CASSEAGGLYEQFF. CDR3 in DNA: TGTGCCAGCAGCGAGGCGGGGGGTCTCTATGAGCAGTTCTTC.